This T cell receptor beta chain emerged from a study of tumour-infiltrating T cells in Burkitt lymphoma. This clone has only a few counts. The CDR3 totals 13 residues. The germline CDR1 and CDR2 sequences are MNHEY and SMNVEV (reference sequence). V lost 4 bases and J lost 6, with 13 bases in between. Sequencing used immunoSEQ multiplex PCR; TCRdb keeps in-frame clones, though not all of them. The repertoire holds roughly 4,500 clones, approximately 26% seen once, with approximately 26% in the top ten. The sample comprised tumor tissue. The sequence was collected from a human donor with diffuse large B-cell lymphoma. The rearrangement uses TRBV27 and TRBJ2-7, with D possibly being TRBD1 (6 bases). The CDR3: CASSSQDRTEQYF. CDR3 bases: TGTGCCAGCAGTTCTCAAGACAGGACCGAGCAGTACTTC.